These T cell receptor beta chains were read from a single sample in a study of blood T cell repertoires in COVID-19. Profiling relied on immunoSEQ multiplex PCR, and the TCRdb table lists in-frame clones only, not all of them. The sample holds roughly 420,000 clones, around 87% seen once. Sequencing used PBMCs or T cells enriched from blood (not recorded which). All receptors derive from a woman aged 30 to 39 with acute COVID-19. The CDR3 runs from the conserved cysteine through the conserved F or W. A D gene is named only where the DNA matches it firmly. Clone size, where shown, is once, few, many, or a class for clones that have expanded.

- | TRBJ1-1 | once | TRBV7-2 | TGTGCCAGCAGCTTACACGGGAAAGTGAACACTGAAGCTTTCTTT | CASSLHGKVNTEAFF
- | TRBJ2-1 | - | TRBV14 | TGTGCCAGCAGCCAAGGTGTTCGGGACAAGGGGTTCTTC | CASSQGVRDKGFF
- | TRBJ1-5 | - | TRBV2 | TGTGCCAGCAGTGACAGGGGAAATCAGCCCCAGCATTTT | CASSDRGNQPQHF
- | TRBJ2-3 | - | TRBV6-6 | TGTGCCAGCAGTCGGCTAGCGAGAGATACGCAGTATTTT | CASSRLARDTQYF
TRBD1 | TRBJ1-2 | - | TRBV30 | TGTGCCTGGAGTGCACAGGGACAGGGGGAAGCTAACTATGGCTACACCTTC | CAWSAQGQGEANYGYTF
TRBD2 | TRBJ2-1 | - | TRBV11-2 | TGTGCCAGCAGCTGGCCTAGCGGGGGGGCCGATGAGCAGTTCTTC | CASSWPSGGADEQFF
TRBD1 | TRBJ2-7 | - | TRBV5-6 | TGTGCCAGCAGCTTTGGGACAGCCTCCTACGAGCAGTACTTC | CASSFGTASYEQYF
- | TRBJ1-4 | - | TRBV6-5 | TGTGCCAGCAGTTACTCCGCTAATGAAAAACTGTTTTTT | CASSYSANEKLFF
TRBD1 | TRBJ2-1 | - | TRBV29-1 | TGCAGCGTCGGTCGAACGACAGGGGGCTCCTACAATGAGCAGTTCTTC | CSVGRTTGGSYNEQFF
- | TRBJ1-1 | - | TRBV5-1 | TGCGCCAGCAGCTCGCGACCAGGGTCAGCCATGAACACTGAAGCTTTCTTT | CASSSRPGSAMNTEAFF
TRBD2 | TRBJ2-1 | - | TRBV28 | TGTGCCAGCAGCTCCGGACTAGCGGGGGGGCCTGTTGCCGAGCAGTTCTTC | CASSSGLAGGPVAEQFF
TRBD2 | TRBJ2-1 | - | TRBV9 | TGTGCCAGCAGCGTAAGACTAGCGGGGACAAATGAGCAGTTCTTC | CASSVRLAGTNEQFF
- | TRBJ2-3 | - | TRBV7-6 | TGTGCCAGCAGTACCGGGACACGAAGCACAGATACGCAGTATTTT | CASSTGTRSTDTQYF
- | TRBJ2-3 | - | TRBV18 | TGTGCCAGCTCAACCCGGGAGACAGATACGCAGTATTTT | CASSTRETDTQYF
TRBD1 | TRBJ2-2 | - | TRBV27 | TGTGCCAGCAGTAATACAGGGGACACCGGGGAGCTGTTTTTT | CASSNTGDTGELFF
- | TRBJ1-2 | - | TRBV24-1 | TGTGCCACCAGTGATGCAGGGGACACGCTCAACTATGGCTACACCTTC | CATSDAGDTLNYGYTF
TRBD2 | TRBJ2-1 | - | TRBV18 | TGTGCCAGCTCAGGGGCGGGGGGCTCCTACAATGAGCAGTTCTTC | CASSGAGGSYNEQFF
TRBD1 | TRBJ2-1 | - | TRBV11-3 | TGTGCCAGCAGCCTGGGACAGGGGTATGAGCAGTTCTTC | CASSLGQGYEQFF
- | TRBJ1-5 | - | TRBV28 | TGTGCCAGCAGCTTCTCCGCGTATAGCAATCAGCCCCAGCATTTT | CASSFSAYSNQPQHF
TRBD2 | TRBJ2-3 | - | TRBV24-1 | TGTGCCACCAGTGATCCGGTCCGAGCGGGGGGGCCATATACGCAGTATTTT | CATSDPVRAGGPYTQYF
TRBD1 | TRBJ1-2 | - | TRBV2 | TGTGCCAGCAGCCCGAACATGGGAGGACAGGGGAATGGCTACACCTTC | CASSPNMGGQGNGYTF
- | TRBJ1-5 | - | TRBV19 | TGTGCCAGTCGTCGCACAGGGACCGCCGTCAGTCAGCCCCAGCATTTT | CASRRTGTAVSQPQHF
TRBD1 | TRBJ1-1 | - | TRBV29-1 | TGCAGCGTTGAATGGGACAGGGGCGCTGAAGCTTTCTTT | CSVEWDRGAEAFF
- | TRBJ1-6 | - | TRBV29-1 | TGCAGCGTTGAAGAACAGCCAAATTCACCCCTCCACTTT | CSVEEQPNSPLHF
- | TRBJ1-1 | - | TRBV2 | TGTGCCAGCAGTCGTCGGGAGGGAGTGGTAAACGCTGAAGCTTTCTTT | CASSRREGVVNAEAFF
- | TRBJ2-4 | - | TRBV5-1 | TGCGCCAGCAGCTTGCGTCCACAGGGTGGGAACATTCAGTACTTC | CASSLRPQGGNIQYF
TRBD1 | TRBJ2-1 | - | TRBV5-1 | TGCGCCAGCAGCTTGGACAGGGGCACCTACAATGAGCAGTTCTTC | CASSLDRGTYNEQFF
TRBD2 | TRBJ2-1 | once | TRBV5-4 | TGTGCCAGCAGCTTGTCGCCTAGCGGGGGTAATGAGCAGTTCTTC | CASSLSPSGGNEQFF
- | TRBJ1-4 | - | TRBV9 | TGTGCCAGCAGCGTAGGACGTCGGGGAGATAATGAAAAACTGTTTTTT | CASSVGRRGDNEKLFF